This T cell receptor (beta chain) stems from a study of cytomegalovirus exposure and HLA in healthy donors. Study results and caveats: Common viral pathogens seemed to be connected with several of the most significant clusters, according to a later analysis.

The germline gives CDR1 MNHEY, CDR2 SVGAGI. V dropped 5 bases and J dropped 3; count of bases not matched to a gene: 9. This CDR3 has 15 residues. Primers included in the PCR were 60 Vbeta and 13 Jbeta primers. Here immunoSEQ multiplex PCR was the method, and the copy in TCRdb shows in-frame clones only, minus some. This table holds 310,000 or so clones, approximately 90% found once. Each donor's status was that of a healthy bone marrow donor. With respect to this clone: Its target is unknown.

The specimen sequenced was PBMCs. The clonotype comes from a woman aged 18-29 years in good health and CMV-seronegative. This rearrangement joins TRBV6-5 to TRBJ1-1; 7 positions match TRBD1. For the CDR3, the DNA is TGTGCCAGCAGTCGAAACAGGGGTAAGGACACTGAAGCTTTCTTT. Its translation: CASSRNRGKDTEAFF.